The present T cell receptor (beta chain) was sequenced within a study of T cells after yellow fever vaccination. This CDR3 contains 14 residues. Germline CDR1 SQVTM, CDR2 ANQGSEA. J gave up 0 bases and V 6 bases, and 7 bases lay outside the gene matches. From the 5' RACE reads, TCRdb called clonotypes with MiXCR, one entry per CDR3 protein. The table shows some 300,000 distinct CDR3 sequences, with under 9% occurring only once. J is TRBJ1-1 and V is TRBV29-1, with 7 bases matching TRBD1. The sample here was CD4+ T cells sorted from PBMCs, taken 5 days after the yellow fever booster vaccination. The receptor was isolated from a man aged 18 to 35 who received the YFV17D yellow fever vaccine. DNA for the CDR3: TGCAGCGTGCTAGACAGGGTTATGAACACTGAAGCTTTCTTT. This codes for CSVLDRVMNTEAFF.